This is a list of T cell receptor beta chains from one sample in a study of T cells after yellow fever vaccination. Via MiXCR, TCRdb re-called the 5' RACE reads, giving one row per CDR3 protein. The sample has about 110,000 distinct CDR3 sequences, 8% to 9.5% seen once. This specimen consisted of CD8+ T cells sorted from PBMCs, obtained 45 days after the yellow fever booster vaccination. The receptors shown here come from a man between 25 and 39 years old who received the YFV17D yellow fever vaccine. Each CDR3 is given without its conserved first and last residue. The D gene is left open where the match is weak.

d_call | j_call | v_call | cdr3_aa
TRBD2 | TRBJ2-7 | TRBV5-1 | ASRSPSGTYEQY
TRBD1 | TRBJ1-1 | TRBV20-1 | SAPDRVGTNTEAF
TRBD1 | TRBJ2-7 | TRBV20-1 | SARPTDRVYEQY
TRBD1 | TRBJ2-1 | TRBV24-1 | ATSAQQGAFNEQF
TRBD1 | TRBJ1-5 | TRBV6-1 | ASSPYDRAEPQH
TRBD2 | TRBJ2-7 | TRBV7-2 | ASSEPSGVGWEQY
- | TRBJ2-3 | TRBV7-9 | ASSLVRESGTDTQY
- | TRBJ1-4 | TRBV28 | ASSREQGPNEKLF
- | TRBJ2-1 | TRBV5-5 | ASSLAGVHGSYNEQF
TRBD2 | TRBJ2-1 | TRBV9 | ASSEPWDRLLAGGYNEQF
- | TRBJ2-7 | TRBV29-1 | SVEVQGQKGEQY
- | TRBJ2-1 | TRBV29-1 | SVPQQGRNEQF
- | TRBJ2-1 | TRBV12-3/TRBV12-4 | ASSSKGGNYNEQF
- | TRBJ2-3 | TRBV12-3/TRBV12-4 | ASSFRITDTQY
- | TRBJ2-1 | TRBV6-2/TRBV6-3 | ASSPSAGVYEQF
TRBD2 | TRBJ2-1 | TRBV9 | ASGRLAWDEQF
- | TRBJ2-1 | TRBV12-3/TRBV12-4 | ASSLSLDNEQF
TRBD1 | TRBJ2-7 | TRBV4-2 | ASSPGQDSYEQY
- | TRBJ2-1 | TRBV6-5 | ASSSSAWNYNEQF
- | TRBJ2-3 | TRBV12-3/TRBV12-4 | ASSFIWEEKQY
TRBD1 | TRBJ1-2 | TRBV18 | ASSPEQGYYGYT
- | TRBJ1-6 | TRBV5-1 | ASSPRLTPSSYNSPLH
- | TRBJ2-5 | TRBV12-3/TRBV12-4 | ASSPSAGGYETQY
- | TRBJ2-5 | TRBV9 | ASSPPIQETQY
TRBD1 | TRBJ2-5 | TRBV7-8 | ASSSWDRGGQETQY
- | TRBJ2-7 | TRBV29-1 | SVAHGAPGSYEQY
- | TRBJ2-7 | TRBV7-9 | ASSLNSYEQY
TRBD2 | TRBJ2-1 | TRBV7-9 | ASSFRLAENEQF
TRBD1 | TRBJ1-6 | TRBV12-3/TRBV12-4 | ASTEGQPNSPLH
TRBD2 | TRBJ2-5 | TRBV29-1 | SVGLWEGLETQY
TRBD2 | TRBJ2-1 | TRBV6-2/TRBV6-3 | ASSSPGLADNEQF
- | TRBJ2-2 | TRBV7-8 | ASSISAGTGELF
- | TRBJ1-2 | TRBV9 | ASSSPLTGDDYGYT
- | TRBJ1-3 | TRBV27 | ASRDPVSSGNTIY
- | TRBJ2-7 | TRBV6-5 | ASSYSSGGGNEQY
- | TRBJ2-7 | TRBV21-1 | ASSNPRSPGQGYEQY
TRBD1 | TRBJ1-6 | TRBV6-1 | ASSEEWTGSFSPLH
- | TRBJ2-1 | TRBV5-1 | ASISRNEQF
- | TRBJ2-7 | TRBV29-1 | SVEGLATYEQY
- | TRBJ2-5 | TRBV29-1 | SIEGGEETQY
TRBD2 | TRBJ2-5 | TRBV29-1 | SVEASLGLAGVETQY
TRBD1 | TRBJ2-2 | TRBV27 | ASSWTGGSGELF
- | TRBJ1-1 | TRBV19 | ASSHGGTEAF
TRBD2 | TRBJ2-3 | TRBV5-1 | ASSGGLAGADTQY
- | TRBJ2-2 | TRBV7-2 | ASSPGPDTGELF
- | TRBJ1-4 | TRBV7-9 | ASSSPRDNIMKKLF
- | TRBJ2-7 | TRBV4-2 | ASSQAEVSYEQY
- | TRBJ2-7 | TRBV29-1 | SVEGVPPYEQY
TRBD2 | TRBJ2-5 | TRBV2 | ASVAGEETQY
- | TRBJ2-7 | TRBV12-3/TRBV12-4 | ASSSTGTKETYEQY
TRBD1 | TRBJ2-7 | TRBV27 | ASGRDRETAQY
TRBD2 | TRBJ2-7 | TRBV27 | ASKSGTSGTDEQY
- | TRBJ2-2 | TRBV7-8 | ASSLRRAPTGELF
TRBD2 | TRBJ2-7 | TRBV5-6 | ASSLDRLAGGEQY
TRBD2 | TRBJ2-1 | TRBV7-9 | ASSPRTSGNNEQF
TRBD1 | TRBJ2-7 | TRBV6-1 | ASSLWGQGVGEQY
TRBD2 | TRBJ2-1 | TRBV20-1 | SANLSGGQNEQF
- | TRBJ2-7 | TRBV29-1 | SVVFIGRDKYEQY
TRBD2 | TRBJ2-7 | TRBV7-6 | ASSVAGDEQY
TRBD2 | TRBJ2-7 | TRBV7-2 | ASSLWNLAGGSYEQY